One sample yielded the 26 T cell receptor beta chains listed below, sequenced in a study of blood T cell repertoires in COVID-19. TCRdb's copy holds only in-frame clones and misses some; the assay was immunoSEQ multiplex PCR. The table shows 200,000 to 250,000 clones, with 80% to 90% occurring only once. The sequenced material came from peripheral blood. The receptors originated from a woman in her forties or fifties with active or convalescent COVID-19.

The chain combines TRBV12-5 with TRBJ1-2, with D unresolved. Germline-derived CDR1 and CDR2 are LGHNT and FRNRAP. The CDR3 runs to 11 residues. The V end was cut by 2 bases, the J end by 8 bases, with 6 bases between. The CDR3 sequence: CASGLIAGYTF. The CDR3 DNA is TGTGCTAGTGGTTTGATTGCGGGCTACACCTTC.

J is TRBJ1-1 and V is TRBV28; D call uncertain. CDR1 is MDHEN and CDR2 is SYDVKM in the germline V gene. CDR3 length: 15 amino acids. Trimming took off 2 bases at V and 0 bases at J, with 10 bases between the two ends. The CDR3 nucleotides are TGTGCCAGCAGTTTAGGAAGTAGCATGAACACTGAAGCTTTCTTT. Protein sequence: CASSLGSSMNTEAFF.

The chain joins TRBV12-5 to TRBJ1-2; unclear D gene. The CDR3 runs 15 residues. Germline V gene lookup returns CDR1 LGHNT and CDR2 FRNRAP. Trimming stripped 0 bases from V and 4 bases from J, with 12 bases between. The CDR3: CASGLVPGFIYGYTF. The CDR3 bases are TGTGCTAGTGGTTTGGTACCAGGATTCATCTATGGCTACACCTTC.

V and J are TRBV6-5 and TRBJ2-7, with D possibly being TRBD1 (6 bases). Germline loops: CDR1 MNHEY, CDR2 SVGAGI. The CDR3 spans 14 residues. V gave up 2 bases and J gave up 4 bases, with 12 bases separating them. CDR3 DNA sequence: TGTGCCAGCAGTTACAGGGGACATTCTTACGAGCAGTACTTC. Translation: CASSYRGHSYEQYF.

The rearrangement joins TRBV29-1 to TRBJ2-7; tentative D call: TRBD2 (6 bases). The CDR3 loop spans 12 amino acids. Germline V lookup: CDR1 SQVTM, CDR2 ANQGSEA. The CDR3 coding sequence is TGCAGTGCGTCGGGGGTCTCCTACGAGCAGTACTTC. It codes for CSASGVSYEQYF.

The count of this clone is one. The rearrangement joins TRBV5-6 to TRBJ1-1, with unresolved D. Looked up from germline, CDR1 is SGHDT and CDR2 is YYEEEE. The V end lost 0 bases, the J end lost 7 bases, and 13 bases lay between the germline ends. The CDR3 loop spans 14 amino acids. CDR3 protein: CASSLDAGSGEAFF. The CDR3, as DNA: TGTGCCAGCAGCTTGGATGCGGGAAGTGGTGAAGCTTTCTTT.

This sequence joins TRBV7-2 and TRBJ2-3; D is perhaps TRBD2 (5 bases). Germline values: CDR1 SGHTA, CDR2 FQGNSA. Deletions cut 5 bases from V and 5 bases from J, with 17 bases between. The CDR3 totals 15 residues. DNA of the CDR3: TGTGCCAGCAGCCCCCGACGGACCGGAGGAGATACGCAGTATTTT. Its translation is CASSPRRTGGDTQYF.

V and J are TRBV6-5 and TRBJ2-7; 8 bases line up with TRBD2. The CDR3 extends over 16 amino acids. V gave up 0 bases and J gave up 4 bases; unmatched junction bases: 8. Germline assignment: CDR1 MNHEY and CDR2 SVGAGI. The chain's CDR3 is CASSYSEEGGRYEQYF. CDR3 nucleotides: TGTGCCAGCAGTTACTCGGAGGAGGGCGGGAGGTACGAGCAGTACTTC.

The gene calls are TRBV23-1 and TRBJ1-3, with D uncertain. TRBV23-1 is an open reading frame whose function is uncertain. The CDR3 runs to 16 residues. With 3 bases removed from V and 2 bases from J, the gap between germline ends came to 14 bases. The CDR3 reads CASSQGPTTPGNTIYF. Here the CDR3 DNA reads TGCGCCAGCAGTCAGGGCCCTACGACCCCTGGAAACACCATATATTTT.

V and J are TRBV30 and TRBJ2-3; 10 nucleotides agree with TRBD1. V was clipped by 3 bases and J by 6 bases; unmatched bases: 12. The germline gives CDR1 GTSNPN, CDR2 SVGIG (reference sequence). The CDR3 length is 16 residues. The CDR3 protein is CAWSADRGPGLDTQYF. CDR3 bases: TGTGCCTGGAGCGCAGACAGGGGGCCTGGATTGGATACGCAGTATTTT.

This chain uses TRBV7-2 with TRBJ1-1; maybe TRBD1 (5 bases). CDR1 and CDR2 (germline): SGHTA, FQGNSA. Trimming stripped 5 bases from V and 2 bases from J, with 9 bases between. This CDR3 contains 13 residues. The CDR3 reads CASSLRDNTEAFF. The CDR3 bases are TGTGCCAGCAGCCTGCGGGACAACACTGAAGCTTTCTTT.

The chain links TRBV11-3 to TRBJ2-1; 7 nucleotides agree with TRBD1. J lost 8 bases, V lost 5 bases, and 9 bases had no gene match. This CDR3 contains 14 residues. Germline V lookup: CDR1 SGHNT, CDR2 YENEEA. CDR3 sequence (DNA): TGTGCCAGCAGCCCCCGACAGGGAGTCGATGAGCAGTTCTTC. It codes for CASSPRQGVDEQFF.

The chain couples TRBV5-4 to TRBJ2-7; 7 nucleotides line up with TRBD1. This CDR3 is built from 15 residues. V gave up 4 bases and J gave up 2 bases; unmatched junction bases: 9. The germline V gene has CDR1 SGHNT and CDR2 YYREEE (reference sequence). The CDR3 region has the DNA TGTGCCAGCAGCCCTCCTGGACAGGTAGCCTACGAGCAGTACTTC. Translated: CASSPPGQVAYEQYF. Combining the CDR3 with reference TRBV5-4 and TRBJ2-7 gives the whole variable domain ETGVTQSPTHLIKTRGQQVTLRCSSQSGHNTVSWYQQALGQGPQFIFQYYREEENGRGNFPPRFSGLQFPNYSSELNVNALELDDSALYLCASSPPGQVAYEQYFGPGTRLTVT.

V gene TRBV5-1 combines with J gene TRBJ1-2, with D unresolved. From germline, CDR1 is SGHRS and CDR2 YFSETQ. Trimming shortened V by 4 bases and J by 14 bases, and 21 bases separated the two germline ends. The CDR3 is 13 residues long. The CDR3, as DNA: TGCGCCAGCAGCCCGTCCCCCGCCATGGCGGGGACCTTC. Its translation is CASSPSPAMAGTF.

V usage is TRBV6-5 and J usage is TRBJ2-7, with a possible D match to TRBD2 (5 bases). CDR1 is MNHEY, CDR2 SVGAGI, per germline. Trimming stripped 4 bases from V and 2 bases from J, with 12 bases between. The CDR3 is 14 residues long. DNA of the CDR3: TGTGCCAGCAGTTCATGGTCGGGGACCTACGAGCAGTACTTC. Its protein is CASSSWSGTYEQYF.

V is TRBV28 and J is TRBJ1-3; possible D gene TRBD1, 5 bases. Per the germline V gene, CDR1 is MDHEN and CDR2 is SYDVKM. V was pared by 4 bases and J by 4 bases, with 14 bases between. The CDR3 contains 15 residues. CDR3 DNA sequence: TGTGCCAGCAGTTCCCCCGCAGGGCAAGGAAACACCATATATTTT. It yields the protein CASSSPAGQGNTIYF. Complete variable domain (other parts from reference TRBV28 and TRBJ1-3): DVKVTQSSRYLVKRTGEKVFLECVQDMDHENMFWYRQDPGLGLRLIYFSYDVKMKEKGDIPEGYSVSREKKERFSLILESASTNQTSMYLCASSSPAGQGNTIYFGEGSWLTVV.

V and J are TRBV6-4 and TRBJ1-1, with D possibly being TRBD1 (6 bases). The CDR3 is 13 residues long. CDR1 and CDR2 (germline): MRHNA, SNTAGT. V was shortened by 5 bases and J by 10 bases, with 17 bases between the two germline ends. The CDR3 nucleotides are TGTGCCAGCAGTACCAATCCGGGACAATCAGCTTTCTTT. Its protein is CASSTNPGQSAFF.

The rearrangement links TRBV19 to TRBJ1-5, with a tentative D call TRBD1 (5 bases). Trimming removed 3 bases at V and 1 base at J, with 7 bases between. Per germline, CDR1 LNHDA and CDR2 SQIVND (reference sequence). The CDR3 length is 14 residues. Here the CDR3 DNA reads TGTGCCAGTAGTATGCGGGGGAGCAATCAGCCCCAGCATTTT. Residues: CASSMRGSNQPQHF.

This clone was found a few times. The rearrangement links TRBV20-1 to TRBJ2-5, with unresolved D. From germline, CDR1 is DFQATT and CDR2 SNEGSKA (reference sequence). V was cut by 2 bases and J by 5 bases, with 6 bases left in between. The CDR3 has 11 residues. The CDR3 nucleotides are TGCAGTGCTAGATCCCCTGAGACCCAGTACTTC. Translation: CSARSPETQYF.

This clone was observed a handful of times. The chain links TRBV2 to TRBJ2-2; D remains unclear. The germline V gene encodes CDR1 SNHLY and CDR2 FYNNEI. There are 15 residues in the CDR3. V lost 5 bases and J 0 bases, leaving 10 bases between the germline ends. The CDR3, as DNA: TGTGCCAGCAGTAAAAGAGACACGAACACCGGGGAGCTGTTTTTT. This translates into CASSKRDTNTGELFF. Full variable domain (missing parts from reference TRBV2 and TRBJ2-2): EPEVTQTPSHQVTQMGQEVILRCVPISNHLYFYWYRQILGQKVEFLVSFYNNEISEKSEIFDDQFSVERPDGSNFTLKIRSTKLEDSAMYFCASSKRDTNTGELFFGEGSRLTVL.

V usage is TRBV14 and J usage is TRBJ1-2, with D unclear. The CDR3 is 13 residues long. V was pared by 4 bases and J by 7 bases, with 13 bases between. Germline-derived CDR1 and CDR2 are SGHDN and FVKESK. CDR3 sequence reads: CASSPAGGSGYTF. CDR3 DNA sequence: TGTGCCAGCAGCCCCGCAGGAGGTAGTGGCTACACCTTC. The full variable domain, its missing parts supplied by reference TRBV14 and TRBJ1-2, is EAGVTQFPSHSVIEKGQTVTLRCDPISGHDNLYWYRRVMGKEIKFLLHFVKESKQDESGMPNNRFLAERTGGTYSTLKVQPAELEDSGVYFCASSPAGGSGYTFGSGTRLTVV.

The chain recombines TRBV7-2 with TRBJ1-1; tentatively, D is TRBD1 (5 bases). Germline CDR1 SGHTA, CDR2 FQGNSA. This CDR3 spans 12 amino acids. V lost 3 bases to trimming and J lost 11 bases, with 13 bases between them. The CDR3 spells CASSFTGTGAFF. The CDR3 DNA reads as TGTGCCAGCAGCTTTACCGGGACTGGGGCTTTCTTT.

The chain joins TRBV7-8 to TRBJ2-1, with TRBD1 matching 8 bases. The CDR3 has 16 amino acids. V was clipped by 0 bases and J by 8 bases; unmatched bases: 9. Germline CDR1 and CDR2: SGHVS and FQNEAQ. CDR3 sequence reads: CASSLAGQGLLDEQFF. DNA of the CDR3: TGTGCCAGCAGCTTAGCTGGACAGGGCCTACTAGATGAGCAGTTCTTC. Based on the CDR3 plus reference TRBV7-8 and TRBJ2-1, the full variable domain is GAGVSQSPRYKVAKRGQDVALRCDPISGHVSLFWYQQALGQGPEFLTYFQNEAQLDKSGLPSDRFFAERPEGSVSTLKIQRTQQEDSAVYLCASSLAGQGLLDEQFFGPGTRLTVL.

This clone was seen just once. The gene calls are TRBV29-1 and TRBJ2-7, with TRBD2 matching 8 bases. Germline values: CDR1 SQVTM, CDR2 ANQGSEA. After removal of 0 bases from V and 0 bases from J, the junction contained 4 bases not matched to a gene. The CDR3 consists of 15 residues. CDR3 residues: CSVEDEAGGSYEQYF. CDR3 coding DNA: TGCAGCGTTGAAGATGAGGCGGGGGGCTCCTACGAGCAGTACTTC.

The rearrangement links TRBV5-1 to TRBJ1-2, with no clear D. V was cut by 0 bases and J by 8 bases, with 23 bases left in between. Germline loops: CDR1 SGHRS, CDR2 YFSETQ. The CDR3 contains 17 residues. Written as DNA, the CDR3 is TGCGCCAGCAGCTTGGGGACGCCCCAGAGGGAAGTTCGGGGCTACACCTTC. Amino acid sequence: CASSLGTPQREVRGYTF.

The chain links TRBV5-1 to TRBJ2-1; TRBD2 matches 13 bases. Trimming removed 4 bases from V and 5 bases from J; junction bases left unmatched: 3. The CDR3 covers 15 residues. Germline-derived CDR1 and CDR2 are SGHRS and YFSETQ. CDR3 sequence: CASSLLAGGNNEQFF. The CDR3 nucleotides read TGCGCCAGCAGCCTACTAGCGGGGGGGAACAATGAGCAGTTCTTC. The whole variable domain, remainder taken from reference TRBV5-1 and TRBJ2-1, is KAGVTQTPRYLIKTRGQQVTLSCSPISGHRSVSWYQQTPGQGLQFLFEYFSETQRNKGNFPGRFSGRQFSNSRSEMNVSTLELGDSALYLCASSLLAGGNNEQFFGPGTRLTVL.